The rows below give T cell receptor beta chains drawn from one sample of a study of cytomegalovirus exposure and HLA in healthy donors. Assay used: immunoSEQ multiplex PCR; TCRdb lists only in-frame clones, some missing. The sample lists roughly 66,000 clones; 70% to 80% were seen once. Sequenced input: PBMCs. These receptors came from a man between 18 and 35 years old in good health and CMV-seropositive. CDR3s include the opening cysteine and the closing phenylalanine or tryptophan. The order of the fields is V gene, J gene, clone size, D gene, CDR3 DNA, CDR3 protein. The D gene is left open where the match is weak. Rows give clone size only sometimes, using once, few, many, or a class for an expanded clone.

>TRBV30|TRBJ2-7|once|TRBD1
TGTGCCTGGACTGGGGACAGGGGGGGTACCTACGAGCAGTACTTC
CAWTGDRGGTYEQYF
>TRBV30|TRBJ2-7|once|TRBD1
TGTGCCTGGAGTCCCAGGGGGCACGAGCAGTACTTC
CAWSPRGHEQYF
>TRBV5-4|TRBJ2-7|-|TRBD1
TGTGCCAGCAGCTTGGGGACAGGGAAAAAAGGCTACGAGCAGTACTTC
CASSLGTGKKGYEQYF
>TRBV6-5|TRBJ1-1|-|TRBD1
TGTGCCAGCAGTTCCGGGACAGTGAACACTGAAGCTTTCTTT
CASSSGTVNTEAFF
>TRBV2|TRBJ1-1|-|-
TGTGCCAGCAGTGATGAACGGGAGAACACTGAAGCTTTCTTT
CASSDERENTEAFF
>TRBV6-1|TRBJ2-1|-|-
TGTGCCAGCAGTGAAGAGTTGTCCGCGAGCTCCTACAATGAGCAGTTCTTC
CASSEELSASSYNEQFF
>TRBV30|TRBJ1-1|-|-
TGTGCCTACCTCTCTAAGGGGAGGAGGGACACTGAAGCTTTCTTT
CAYLSKGRRDTEAFF
>TRBV29-1|TRBJ2-2|-|TRBD1
TGCAGCGCGGGACAGGGGAGCGGGGAGCTGTTTTTT
CSAGQGSGELFF
>TRBV18|TRBJ1-4|-|-
TGTGCCAGCTCACCTTTCCGGGACAAGGAGGAAAAACTGTTTTTT
CASSPFRDKEEKLFF
>TRBV28|TRBJ2-1|-|-
TGTGCCAGCAGTTTAAGGGGGGGCTACAATGAGCAGTTCTTC
CASSLRGGYNEQFF
>TRBV29-1|TRBJ2-3|-|-
TGCAGCGTTAAAGGACAGATCACAGATACGCAGTATTTT
CSVKGQITDTQYF
>TRBV19|TRBJ1-1|-|-
TGTGCCAGTAGTATCTCGGGGAACACTGAAGCTTTCTTT
CASSISGNTEAFF
>TRBV5-1|TRBJ2-7|-|TRBD1
TGCGCCAGCAGCTGGGGTCAGGGGGTGTCCGAGCAGTACTTC
CASSWGQGVSEQYF
>TRBV29-1|TRBJ2-7|-|TRBD2
TGCAGCGGAGAGACTAGCGGATACGAGCAGTACTTC
CSGETSGYEQYF
>TRBV6-5|TRBJ1-2|once|-
TGTGCCAGCAGTTACTCGACAGCGTCCTCCTATGGCTACACCTTC
CASSYSTASSYGYTF
>TRBV25-1|TRBJ1-3|few|-
TGTGCCAGCAGTAATACAGGGCCCGTCTCTGGAAACACCATATATTTT
CASSNTGPVSGNTIYF
>TRBV9|TRBJ2-3|-|TRBD2
TGTGCCAGCAGCACCTCTAGCGGGGGGGCAGGGGATACGCAGTATTTT
CASSTSSGGAGDTQYF
>TRBV7-8|TRBJ2-7|-|TRBD2
TGTGCCAGCAGCTTACCTAGCGGGACCTACGAGCAGTACTTC
CASSLPSGTYEQYF
>TRBV6-5|TRBJ2-3|-|-
TGTGCCAGCAGGCTAACGGGACTCCACACAGATACGCAGTATTTT
CASRLTGLHTDTQYF
>TRBV9|TRBJ2-3|-|TRBD2
TGTGCCAGCAGCGTAGACGGGACTAGCGAAACAGATACGCAGTATTTT
CASSVDGTSETDTQYF
>TRBV6-6|TRBJ1-5|-|TRBD1
TGTGCCAGCAGTTGGGACAGGGGAATTCAGCCCCAGCATTTT
CASSWDRGIQPQHF
>TRBV4-1|TRBJ1-1|-|-
TGCGCCAGCAGCCCGACAGCCTTGAACACTGAAGCTTTCTTT
CASSPTALNTEAFF
>TRBV29-1|TRBJ1-2|-|-
TGCAGCGTTCCAAAGAATATCGCAGTCCCTAACTATGGCTACACCTTC
CSVPKNIAVPNYGYTF
>TRBV9|TRBJ1-1|-|-
TGTGCCAGCAGCGCCGGGACAAAACTCATGAACACTGAAGCTTTCTTT
CASSAGTKLMNTEAFF
>TRBV10-2|TRBJ1-2|-|TRBD1
TGCGCCAGCAATGGACAGGGGGGCCCCTCTAACTATGGCTACACCTTC
CASNGQGGPSNYGYTF
>TRBV7-2|TRBJ1-6|few|TRBD1
TGTGCCAGCACCACCCGGGACAGCCGTAATTCACCCCTCCACTTT
CASTTRDSRNSPLHF
>TRBV5-1|TRBJ2-5|-|TRBD2
TGCGCCAGTAACAGCGGGGACCTCCAAGAGACCCAGTACTTC
CASNSGDLQETQYF
>TRBV28|TRBJ1-2|-|TRBD1
TGTGCCAGCAGTTTGGGGAATCCGGGACAGGAAGATGGCTACACCTTC
CASSLGNPGQEDGYTF
>TRBV2|TRBJ1-2|-|-
TGTGCCAGGCCGTCCCGAGGTGGCTACACCTTC
CARPSRGGYTF
>TRBV30|TRBJ2-1|-|TRBD2
TGTGCCAGATCCGGGACTAGCGGGGTCGATGAGCAGTTCTTC
CARSGTSGVDEQFF